The subject of this entry is one T cell receptor beta chain. Its antigen is as yet unknown. This sample is part of a study of long-term antiretroviral therapy in people with HIV. The study, taken as a whole, reports: Regardless of time point, clones expanded before ART dominated the repertoire. Controls had broader CDR3 length ranges than HIV repertoires did.

The run of the v3.0 immunoSEQ assay was at survey level. Each sample had sequencing targeting about 40,000-50,000 T-cell genomes. Profiling relied on immunoSEQ multiplex PCR, and the TCRdb table lists in-frame clones only, not all of them. The table has 20,000 to 30,000 clones, about 86% seen once. The V and J ends lost 0 bases and 4 bases, in that order; junction bases with no gene match: 0. The CDR3 spans 13 residues. Looked up from germline, CDR1 is SGHRS and CDR2 is YFSETQ. The study used samples holding roughly 1-10 million cryopreserved PBMC before DNA extraction. The source was unsorted PBMCs, collected 3 years after starting antiretroviral therapy. The rearrangement uses TRBV5-1 and TRBJ2-5; 7 bases are a match to TRBD1. The receptor was derived from a man aged 18 to 30 with HIV. The CDR3 loop reads CASSLGQGETQYF. As DNA, the CDR3 is TGCGCCAGCAGCTTGGGACAGGGAGAGACCCAGTACTTC.